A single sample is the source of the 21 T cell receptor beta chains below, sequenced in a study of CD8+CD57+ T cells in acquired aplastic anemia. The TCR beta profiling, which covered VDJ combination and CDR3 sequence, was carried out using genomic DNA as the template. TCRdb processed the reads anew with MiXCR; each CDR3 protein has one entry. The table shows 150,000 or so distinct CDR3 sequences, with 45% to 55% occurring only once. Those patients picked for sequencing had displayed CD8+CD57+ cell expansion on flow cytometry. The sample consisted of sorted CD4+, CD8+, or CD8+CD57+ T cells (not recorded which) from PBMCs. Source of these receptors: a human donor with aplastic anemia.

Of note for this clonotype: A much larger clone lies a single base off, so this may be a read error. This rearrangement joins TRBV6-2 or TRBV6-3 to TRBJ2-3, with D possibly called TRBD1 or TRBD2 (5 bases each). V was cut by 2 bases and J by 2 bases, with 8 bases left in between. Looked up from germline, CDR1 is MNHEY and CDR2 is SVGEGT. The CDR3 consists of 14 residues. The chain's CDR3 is CASSYVGVTDTQYF. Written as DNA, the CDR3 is TGTGCCAGCAGTTACGTGGGGGTCACAGATACGCAGTATTTT.

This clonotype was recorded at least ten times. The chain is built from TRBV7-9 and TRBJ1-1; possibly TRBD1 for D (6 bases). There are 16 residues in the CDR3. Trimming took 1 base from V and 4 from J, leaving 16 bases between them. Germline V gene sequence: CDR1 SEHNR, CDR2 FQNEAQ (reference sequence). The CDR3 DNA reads TGTGCCAGCAGCTTAGAAGGGACATCGCGGGGCACTGAAGCTTTCTTT. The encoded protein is CASSLEGTSRGTEAFF.

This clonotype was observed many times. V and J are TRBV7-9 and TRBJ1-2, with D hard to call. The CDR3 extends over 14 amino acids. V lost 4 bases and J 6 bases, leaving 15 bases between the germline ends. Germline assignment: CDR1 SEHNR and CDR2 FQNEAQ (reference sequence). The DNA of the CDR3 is TGTGCCAGCAGCTGGGGTGCAGGAGGGAATGGCTACACCTTC. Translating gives CASSWGAGGNGYTF.

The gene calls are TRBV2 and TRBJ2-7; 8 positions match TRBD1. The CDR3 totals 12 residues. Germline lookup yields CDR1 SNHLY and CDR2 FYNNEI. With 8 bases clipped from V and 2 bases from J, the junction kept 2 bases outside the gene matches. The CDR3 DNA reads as TGTGCCAGCCTACAGGGGGCCTACGAGCAGTACTTC. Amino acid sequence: CASLQGAYEQYF.

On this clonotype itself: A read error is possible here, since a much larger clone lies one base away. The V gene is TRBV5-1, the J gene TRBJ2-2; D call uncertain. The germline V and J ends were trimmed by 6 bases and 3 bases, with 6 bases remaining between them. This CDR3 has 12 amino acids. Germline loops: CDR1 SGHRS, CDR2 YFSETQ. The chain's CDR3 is CASTKDTGELFF. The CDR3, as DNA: TGCGCCAGCACTAAGGACACCGGGGAGCTGTTTTTT.

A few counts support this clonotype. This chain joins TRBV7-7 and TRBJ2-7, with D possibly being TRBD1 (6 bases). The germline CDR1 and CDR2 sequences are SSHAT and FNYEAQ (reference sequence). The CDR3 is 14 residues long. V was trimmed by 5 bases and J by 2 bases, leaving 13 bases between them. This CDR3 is CASSPKGHTYEQYF. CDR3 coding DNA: TGTGCCAGCAGCCCAAAGGGACATACCTACGAGCAGTACTTC. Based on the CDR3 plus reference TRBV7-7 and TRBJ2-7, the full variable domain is GAGVSQSPRYKVTKRGQDVTLRCDPISSHATLYWYQQALGQGPEFLTYFNYEAQPDKSGLPSDRFSAERPEGSISTLTIQRTEQRDSAMYRCASSPKGHTYEQYFGPGTRLTVT.

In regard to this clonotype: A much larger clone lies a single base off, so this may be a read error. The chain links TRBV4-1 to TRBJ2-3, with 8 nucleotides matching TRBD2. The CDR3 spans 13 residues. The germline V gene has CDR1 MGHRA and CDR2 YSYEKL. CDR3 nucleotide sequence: TGCGCCGGCAGCCCGGGGGGGTCAGATACGCAGTATTTT. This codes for CAGSPGGSDTQYF.

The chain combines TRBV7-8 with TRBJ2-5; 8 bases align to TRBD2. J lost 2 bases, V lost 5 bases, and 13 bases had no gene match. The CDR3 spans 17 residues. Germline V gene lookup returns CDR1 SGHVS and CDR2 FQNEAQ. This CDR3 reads CASSPRWERGSQETQYF. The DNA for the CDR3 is TGTGCCAGCAGCCCCCGGTGGGAGCGGGGGTCTCAAGAGACCCAGTACTTC. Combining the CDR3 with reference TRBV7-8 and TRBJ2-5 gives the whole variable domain GAGVSQSPRYKVAKRGQDVALRCDPISGHVSLFWYQQALGQGPEFLTYFQNEAQLDKSGLPSDRFFAERPEGSVSTLKIQRTQQEDSAVYLCASSPRWERGSQETQYFGPGTRLLVL.

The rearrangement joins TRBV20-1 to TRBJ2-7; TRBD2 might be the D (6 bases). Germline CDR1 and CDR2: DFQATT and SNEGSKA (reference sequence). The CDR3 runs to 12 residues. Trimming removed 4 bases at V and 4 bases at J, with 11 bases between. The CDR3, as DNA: TGCAGTGCTATGGCGGGAAGTTACGAGCAGTACTTC. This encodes CSAMAGSYEQYF.

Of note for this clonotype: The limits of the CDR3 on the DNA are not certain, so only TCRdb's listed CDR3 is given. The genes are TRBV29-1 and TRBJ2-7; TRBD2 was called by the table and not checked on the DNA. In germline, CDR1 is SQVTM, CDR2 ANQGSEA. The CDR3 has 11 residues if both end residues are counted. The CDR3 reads CSVGEGSFTYF.

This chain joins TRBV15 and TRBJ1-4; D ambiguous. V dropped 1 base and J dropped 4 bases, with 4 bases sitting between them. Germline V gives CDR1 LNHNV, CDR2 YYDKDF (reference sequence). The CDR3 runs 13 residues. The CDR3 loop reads CATSRVDNEKLFF. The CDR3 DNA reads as TGTGCCACCAGCAGAGTGGATAATGAAAAACTGTTTTTT.

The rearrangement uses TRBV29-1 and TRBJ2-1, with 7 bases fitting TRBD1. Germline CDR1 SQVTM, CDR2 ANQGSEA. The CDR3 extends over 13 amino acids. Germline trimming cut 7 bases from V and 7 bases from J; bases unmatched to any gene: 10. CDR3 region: CSGDRASSNEQFF. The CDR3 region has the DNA TGCAGCGGAGACAGGGCTAGTTCGAATGAGCAGTTCTTC.

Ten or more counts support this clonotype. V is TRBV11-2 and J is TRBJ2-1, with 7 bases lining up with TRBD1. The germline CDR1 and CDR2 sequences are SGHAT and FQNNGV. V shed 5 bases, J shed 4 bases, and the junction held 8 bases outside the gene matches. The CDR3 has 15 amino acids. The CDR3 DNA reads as TGTGCCAGCAGCCCACAGGGGCTCCGTTACAATGAGCAGTTCTTC. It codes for CASSPQGLRYNEQFF.

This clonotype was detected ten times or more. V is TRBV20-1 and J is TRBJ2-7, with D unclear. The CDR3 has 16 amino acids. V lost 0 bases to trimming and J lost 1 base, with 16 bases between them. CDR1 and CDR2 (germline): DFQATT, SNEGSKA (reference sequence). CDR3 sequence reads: CSARDSRTALSYEQYF. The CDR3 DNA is TGCAGTGCTAGAGATTCCCGGACCGCCCTATCCTACGAGCAGTACTTC.

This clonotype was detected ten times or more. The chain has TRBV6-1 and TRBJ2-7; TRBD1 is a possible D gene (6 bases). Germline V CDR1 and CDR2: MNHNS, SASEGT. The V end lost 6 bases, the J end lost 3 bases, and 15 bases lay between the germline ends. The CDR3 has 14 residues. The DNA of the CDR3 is TGTGCCAGCAGCCTCAATGGACAGCTCTACGAGCAGTACTTC. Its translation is CASSLNGQLYEQYF.

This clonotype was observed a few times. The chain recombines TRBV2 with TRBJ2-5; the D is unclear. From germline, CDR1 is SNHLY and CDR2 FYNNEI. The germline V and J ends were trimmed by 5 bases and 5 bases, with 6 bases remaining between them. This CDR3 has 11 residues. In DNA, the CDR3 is TGTGCCAGCAGTCCGCTGGAGACCCAGTACTTC. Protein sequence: CASSPLETQYF. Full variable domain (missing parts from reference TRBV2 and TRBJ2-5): EPEVTQTPSHQVTQMGQEVILRCVPISNHLYFYWYRQILGQKVEFLVSFYNNEISEKSEIFDDQFSVERPDGSNFTLKIRSTKLEDSAMYFCASSPLETQYFGPGTRLLVL.

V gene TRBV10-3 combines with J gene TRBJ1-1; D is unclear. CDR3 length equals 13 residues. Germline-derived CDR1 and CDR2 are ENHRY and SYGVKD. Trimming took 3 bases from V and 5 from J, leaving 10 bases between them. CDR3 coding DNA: TGTGCCATCAGTGATGGAACACAGACTGAAGCTTTCTTT. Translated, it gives CAISDGTQTEAFF.

CDR3 DNA sequence: TGTGCCACCAGCTCCATGGACAAGTCCTACGAGCAGTACTTC. It is translated as CATSSMDKSYEQYF. The chain recombines TRBV15 with TRBJ2-7; D is perhaps TRBD1 (5 bases). Deletions cut 5 bases from V and 1 base from J, with 12 bases between. CDR1 and CDR2 (germline): LNHNV, YYDKDF (reference sequence). CDR3 size: 14 residues.

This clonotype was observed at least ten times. The CDR3 sequence: CASSSRRLDRAPYF. CDR3 in DNA: TGTGCCAGCAGCTCAAGAAGGTTGGACAGGGCACCGTACTTC. The chain joins TRBV7-2 to TRBJ2-7; 8 bases fit TRBD1. The V segment lost 4 bases and the J segment 12 bases; nucleotides outside the gene matches: 14. The CDR3 length is 14 residues. CDR1 is SGHTA, CDR2 FQGNSA, per germline.

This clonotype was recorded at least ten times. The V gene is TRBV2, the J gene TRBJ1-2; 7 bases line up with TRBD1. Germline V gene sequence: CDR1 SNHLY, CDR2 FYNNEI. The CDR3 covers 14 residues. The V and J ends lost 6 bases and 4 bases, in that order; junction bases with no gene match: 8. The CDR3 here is CASSGTALGYGYTF. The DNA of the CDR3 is TGTGCCAGCAGCGGGACAGCCTTAGGCTATGGCTACACCTTC.

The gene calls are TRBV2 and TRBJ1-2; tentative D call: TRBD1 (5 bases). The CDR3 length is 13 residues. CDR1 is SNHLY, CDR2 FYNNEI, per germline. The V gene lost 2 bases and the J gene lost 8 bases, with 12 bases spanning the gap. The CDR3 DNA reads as TGTGCCAGCAGTGAAAGCAGGGTTGGAGGCTACACCTTC. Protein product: CASSESRVGGYTF.